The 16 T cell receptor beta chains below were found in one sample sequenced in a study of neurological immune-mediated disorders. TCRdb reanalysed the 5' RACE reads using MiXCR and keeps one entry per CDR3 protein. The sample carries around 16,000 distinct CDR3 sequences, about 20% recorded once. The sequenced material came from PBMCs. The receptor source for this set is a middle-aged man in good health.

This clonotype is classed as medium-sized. The CDR3 loop reads CASSLESWNEQFF. The CDR3 bases are TGCGCCAGCAGCTTGGAGAGTTGGAATGAGCAGTTCTTC. The rearrangement links TRBV5-1 to TRBJ2-1, with D uncertain. Per the germline V gene, CDR1 is SGHRS and CDR2 is YFSETQ. The V and J ends lost 0 bases and 7 bases respectively, with 8 bases between them. This CDR3 is 13 amino acids long.

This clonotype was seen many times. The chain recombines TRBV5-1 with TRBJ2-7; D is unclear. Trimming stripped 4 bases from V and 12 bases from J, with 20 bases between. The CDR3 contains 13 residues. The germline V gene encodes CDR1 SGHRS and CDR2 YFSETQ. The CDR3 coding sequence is TGCGCCAGCAGCCTCTCTGGGATATCCGCACCGTACTTC. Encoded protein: CASSLSGISAPYF.

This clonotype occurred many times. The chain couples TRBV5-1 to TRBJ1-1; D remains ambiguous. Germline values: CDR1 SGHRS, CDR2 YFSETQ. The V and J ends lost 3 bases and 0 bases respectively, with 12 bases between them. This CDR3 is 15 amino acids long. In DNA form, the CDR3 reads TGCGCCAGCAGCTCGGGCCTGGGGATGAACACTGAAGCTTTCTTT. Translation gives CASSSGLGMNTEAFF.

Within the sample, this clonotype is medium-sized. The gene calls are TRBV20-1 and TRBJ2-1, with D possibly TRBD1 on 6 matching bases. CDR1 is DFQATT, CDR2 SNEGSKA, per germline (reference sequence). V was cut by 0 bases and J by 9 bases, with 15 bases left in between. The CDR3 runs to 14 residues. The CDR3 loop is CSARDLQGKGEQFF. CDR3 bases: TGCAGTGCTAGAGATTTGCAGGGGAAAGGTGAGCAGTTCTTC.

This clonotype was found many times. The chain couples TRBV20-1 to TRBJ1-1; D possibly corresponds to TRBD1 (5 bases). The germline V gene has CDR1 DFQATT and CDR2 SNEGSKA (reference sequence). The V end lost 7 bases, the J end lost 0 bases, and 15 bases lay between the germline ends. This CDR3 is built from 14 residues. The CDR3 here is CSVTGRGLNTEAFF. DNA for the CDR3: TGCAGTGTTACAGGAAGAGGACTGAACACTGAAGCTTTCTTT.

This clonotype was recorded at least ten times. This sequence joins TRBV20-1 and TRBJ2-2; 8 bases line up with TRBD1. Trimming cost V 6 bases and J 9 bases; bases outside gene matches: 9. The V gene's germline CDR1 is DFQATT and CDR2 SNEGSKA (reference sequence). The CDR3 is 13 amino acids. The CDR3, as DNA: TGCAGTGCCAGTAGACAGGGGCGGAGGGAGCTGTTTTTT. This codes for CSASRQGRRELFF.

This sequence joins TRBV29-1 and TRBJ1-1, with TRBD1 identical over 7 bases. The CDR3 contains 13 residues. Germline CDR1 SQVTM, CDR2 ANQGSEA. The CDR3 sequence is CSLLTGANTEAFF. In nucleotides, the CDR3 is TGCAGTTTACTAACAGGGGCGAACACTGAAGCTTTCTTT.

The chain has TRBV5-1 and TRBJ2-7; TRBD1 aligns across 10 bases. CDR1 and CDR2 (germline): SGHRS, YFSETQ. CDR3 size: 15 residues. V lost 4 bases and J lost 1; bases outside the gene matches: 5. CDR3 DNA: TGCGCCAGCAGCGACCGGGACAGGGGTTCCTACGAGCAGTACTTC. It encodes CASSDRDRGSYEQYF.

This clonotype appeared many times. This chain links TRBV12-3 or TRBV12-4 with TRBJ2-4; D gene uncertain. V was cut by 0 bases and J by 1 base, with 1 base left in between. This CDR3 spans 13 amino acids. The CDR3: CASSLAAKNIQYF. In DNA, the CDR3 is TGTGCCAGCAGTTTAGCGGCCAAAAACATTCAGTACTTC.

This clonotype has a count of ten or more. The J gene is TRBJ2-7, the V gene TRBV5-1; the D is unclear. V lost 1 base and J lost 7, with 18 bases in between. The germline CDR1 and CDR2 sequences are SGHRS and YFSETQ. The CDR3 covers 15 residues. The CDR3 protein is CASSLRQPGTYEQYF. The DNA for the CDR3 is TGCGCCAGCAGCTTGAGGCAGCCCGGAACTTATGAGCAGTACTTC.

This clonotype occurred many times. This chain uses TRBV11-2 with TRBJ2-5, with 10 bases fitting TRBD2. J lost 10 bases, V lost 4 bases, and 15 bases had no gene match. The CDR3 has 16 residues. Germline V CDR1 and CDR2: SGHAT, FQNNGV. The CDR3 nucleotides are TGTGCCAGCAGCTCATCGACTAGCGGGCTCCATGTAGACCAGTACTTC. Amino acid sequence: CASSSSTSGLHVDQYF.

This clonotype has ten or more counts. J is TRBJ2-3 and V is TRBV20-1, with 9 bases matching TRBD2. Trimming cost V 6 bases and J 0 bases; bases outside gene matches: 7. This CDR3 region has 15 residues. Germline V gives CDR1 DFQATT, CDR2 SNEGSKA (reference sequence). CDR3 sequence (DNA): TGCAGTGCCCTATGGACTAGCGATAGCACAGATACGCAGTATTTT. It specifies CSALWTSDSTDTQYF.

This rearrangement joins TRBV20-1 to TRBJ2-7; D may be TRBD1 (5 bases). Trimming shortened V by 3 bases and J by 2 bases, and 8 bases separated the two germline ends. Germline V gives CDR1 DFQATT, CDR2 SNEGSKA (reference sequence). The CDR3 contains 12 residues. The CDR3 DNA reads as TGCAGTGCTAGGGGGCTTACCTACGAGCAGTACTTC. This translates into CSARGLTYEQYF.

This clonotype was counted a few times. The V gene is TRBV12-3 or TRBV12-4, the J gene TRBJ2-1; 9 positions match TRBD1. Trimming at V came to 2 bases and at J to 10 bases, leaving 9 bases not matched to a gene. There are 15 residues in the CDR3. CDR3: CASSLWDRVSGEQFF. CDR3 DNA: TGTGCCAGCAGTTTATGGGACAGGGTCTCTGGGGAGCAGTTCTTC.

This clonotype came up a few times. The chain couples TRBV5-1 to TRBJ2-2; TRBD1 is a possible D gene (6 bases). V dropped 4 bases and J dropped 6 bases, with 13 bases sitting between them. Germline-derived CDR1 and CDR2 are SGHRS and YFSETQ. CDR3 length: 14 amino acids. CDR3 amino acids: CASSDFRGSGELFF. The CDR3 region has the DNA TGCGCCAGCAGCGATTTCAGGGGTTCCGGGGAGCTGTTTTTT.

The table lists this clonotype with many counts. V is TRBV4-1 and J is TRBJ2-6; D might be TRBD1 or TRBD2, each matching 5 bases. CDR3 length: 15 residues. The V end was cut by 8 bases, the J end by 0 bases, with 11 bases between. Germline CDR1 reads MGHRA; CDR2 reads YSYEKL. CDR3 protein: CASRDVGSGANVLTF. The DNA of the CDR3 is TGCGCCAGCCGGGACGTAGGCTCTGGGGCCAACGTCCTGACTTTC.